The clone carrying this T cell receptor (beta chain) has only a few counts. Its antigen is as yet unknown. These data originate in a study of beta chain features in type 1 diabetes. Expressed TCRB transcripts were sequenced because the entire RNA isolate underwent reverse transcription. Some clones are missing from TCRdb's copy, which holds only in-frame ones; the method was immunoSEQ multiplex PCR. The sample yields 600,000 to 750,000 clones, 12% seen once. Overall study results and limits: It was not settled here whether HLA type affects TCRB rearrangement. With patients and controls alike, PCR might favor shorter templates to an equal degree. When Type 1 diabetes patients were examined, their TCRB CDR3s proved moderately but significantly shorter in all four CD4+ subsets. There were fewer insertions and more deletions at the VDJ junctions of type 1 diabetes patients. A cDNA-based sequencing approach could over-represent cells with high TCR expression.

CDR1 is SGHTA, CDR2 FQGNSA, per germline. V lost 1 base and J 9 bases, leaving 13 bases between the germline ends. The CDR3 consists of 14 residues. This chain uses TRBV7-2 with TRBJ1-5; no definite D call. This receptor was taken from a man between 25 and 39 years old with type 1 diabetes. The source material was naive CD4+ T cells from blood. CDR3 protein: CASSLGVLEAPQHF. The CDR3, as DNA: TGTGCCAGCAGCTTAGGGGTCTTAGAGGCGCCCCAGCATTTT.